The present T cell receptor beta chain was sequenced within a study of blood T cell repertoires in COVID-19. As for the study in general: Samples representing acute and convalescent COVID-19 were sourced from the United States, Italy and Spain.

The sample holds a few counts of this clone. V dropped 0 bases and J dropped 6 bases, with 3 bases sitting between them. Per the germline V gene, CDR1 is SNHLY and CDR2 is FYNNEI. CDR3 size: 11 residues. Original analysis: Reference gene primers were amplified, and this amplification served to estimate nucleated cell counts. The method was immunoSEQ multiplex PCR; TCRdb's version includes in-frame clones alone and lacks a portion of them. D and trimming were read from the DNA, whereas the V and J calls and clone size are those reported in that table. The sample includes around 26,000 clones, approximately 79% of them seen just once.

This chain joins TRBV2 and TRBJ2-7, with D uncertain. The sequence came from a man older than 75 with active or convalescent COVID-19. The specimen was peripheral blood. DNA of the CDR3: TGTGCCAGCAGTGAAGCGCGCGAGCAGTACTTC. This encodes CASSEAREQYF. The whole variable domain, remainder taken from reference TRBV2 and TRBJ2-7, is EPEVTQTPSHQVTQMGQEVILRCVPISNHLYFYWYRQILGQKVEFLVSFYNNEISEKSEIFDDQFSVERPDGSNFTLKIRSTKLEDSAMYFCASSEAREQYFGPGTRLTVT.